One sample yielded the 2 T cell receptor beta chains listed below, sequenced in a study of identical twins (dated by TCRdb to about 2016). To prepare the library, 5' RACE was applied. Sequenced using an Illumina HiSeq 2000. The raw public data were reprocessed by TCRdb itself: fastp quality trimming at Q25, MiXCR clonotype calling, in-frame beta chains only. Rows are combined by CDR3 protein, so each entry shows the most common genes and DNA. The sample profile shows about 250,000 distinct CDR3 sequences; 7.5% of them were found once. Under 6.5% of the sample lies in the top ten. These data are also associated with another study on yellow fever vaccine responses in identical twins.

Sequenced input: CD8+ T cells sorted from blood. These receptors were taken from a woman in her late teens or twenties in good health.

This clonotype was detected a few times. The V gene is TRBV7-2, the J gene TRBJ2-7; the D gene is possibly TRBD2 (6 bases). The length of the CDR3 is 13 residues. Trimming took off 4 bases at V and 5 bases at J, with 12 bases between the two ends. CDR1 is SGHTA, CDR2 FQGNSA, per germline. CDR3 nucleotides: TGTGCCAGCAGCTCCCGGGGGTTTAACGAGCAGTACTTC. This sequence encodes CASSSRGFNEQYF.

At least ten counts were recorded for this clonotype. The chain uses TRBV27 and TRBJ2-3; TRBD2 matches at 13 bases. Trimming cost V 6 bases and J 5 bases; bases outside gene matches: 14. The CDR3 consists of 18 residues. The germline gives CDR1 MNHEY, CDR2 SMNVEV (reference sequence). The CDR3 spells CASSSTPRLAGGLDTQYF. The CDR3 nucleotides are TGTGCCAGCAGCTCTACTCCTAGACTAGCGGGGGGTCTAGATACGCAGTATTTT.